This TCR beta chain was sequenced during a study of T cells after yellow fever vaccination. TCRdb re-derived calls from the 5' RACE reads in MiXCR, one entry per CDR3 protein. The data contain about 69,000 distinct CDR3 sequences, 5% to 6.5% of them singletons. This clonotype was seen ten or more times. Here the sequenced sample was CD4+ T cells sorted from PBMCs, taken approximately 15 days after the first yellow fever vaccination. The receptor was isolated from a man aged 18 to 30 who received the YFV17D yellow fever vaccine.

CDR3 region: CASTPRRQKNTGELFF. CDR3 nucleotides: TGTGCCAGCACCCCGCGTAGGCAGAAGAACACCGGGGAGCTGTTTTTT. V is TRBV7-9 and J is TRBJ2-2; D unclear. This CDR3 contains 16 residues. The V and J ends lost 7 bases and 1 base respectively, with 16 bases between them. CDR1 is SEHNR, CDR2 FQNEAQ, per germline (reference sequence).